Below, one TCR beta chain is given with its context. Libraries were prepared by immunoSEQ multiplex PCR; TCRdb keeps only in-frame clonotypes and omits some of them. The sample has some 260,000 clones, approximately 79% seen once. The data belong to a study of blood T cell repertoires in COVID-19. Study as a whole: Samples taken during acute and convalescent COVID-19 were collected in the United States, Italy and Spain. The analysed material was cDNA or gDNA that came from T cells, B-cell-depleted T cells, or PBMCs.

The participants were between about 18 and 90 years old and came from under 25 US areas. Which cohort a participant joined came from the clinical history participants gave. From germline, CDR1 is MDHEN and CDR2 SYDVKM. The CDR3 is 15 residues long. Trimming cost V 4 bases and J 7 bases; bases outside gene matches: 7. The rearrangement links TRBV28 to TRBJ1-6, with TRBD1 matching over 7 bases. The sequencing input was PBMCs or T cells enriched from blood (not recorded which). This receptor was taken from a man younger than 40 with acute COVID-19. In nucleotides, the CDR3 is TGTGCCAGCAGTTCAGGGTCAGGGGGAAATTCACCCCTCCACTTT. It translates to CASSSGSGGNSPLHF.